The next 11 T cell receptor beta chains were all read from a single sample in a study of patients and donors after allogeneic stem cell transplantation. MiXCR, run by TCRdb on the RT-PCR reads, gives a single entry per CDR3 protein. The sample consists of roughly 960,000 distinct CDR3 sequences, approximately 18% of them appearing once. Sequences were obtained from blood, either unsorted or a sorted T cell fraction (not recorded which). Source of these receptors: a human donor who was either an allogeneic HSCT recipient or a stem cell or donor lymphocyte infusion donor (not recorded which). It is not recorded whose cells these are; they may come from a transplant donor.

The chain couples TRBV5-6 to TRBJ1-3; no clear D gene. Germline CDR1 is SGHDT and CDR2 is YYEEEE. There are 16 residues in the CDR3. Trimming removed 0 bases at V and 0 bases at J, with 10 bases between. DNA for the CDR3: TGTGCCAGCAGCTTGGCTCCCGAGGGCTCTGGAAACACCATATATTTT. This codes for CASSLAPEGSGNTIYF.

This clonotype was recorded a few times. The CDR3 DNA sequence: TGTGCCAGCAGCCCGGGGGGGGACCGCACAGATACGCAGTATTTT. Translating gives CASSPGGDRTDTQYF. The V and J genes are TRBV9 and TRBJ2-3; 8 bases agree with TRBD2. CDR3 length: 15 amino acids. With V trimmed by 4 bases and J by 1 base, 5 bases remained unmatched. CDR1 is SGDLS, CDR2 YYNGEE, per germline.

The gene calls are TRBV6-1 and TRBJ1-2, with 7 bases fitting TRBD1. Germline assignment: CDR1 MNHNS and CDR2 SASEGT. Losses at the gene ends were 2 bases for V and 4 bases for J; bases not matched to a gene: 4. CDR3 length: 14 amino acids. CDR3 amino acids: CASSEMTGPYGYTF. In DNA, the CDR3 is TGTGCCAGCAGTGAAATGACAGGGCCCTATGGCTACACCTTC.

CDR3 residues: CASSDGTAGNTIYF. CDR3 nucleotide sequence: TGTGCCAGCAGCGATGGGACAGCTGGAAACACCATATATTTT. The rearrangement links TRBV5-6 to TRBJ1-3; the match to TRBD1 covers 7 bases. This CDR3 contains 14 residues. Trimming took 4 bases from V and 2 from J; bases not matched to a gene: 3. Germline loops: CDR1 SGHDT, CDR2 YYEEEE.

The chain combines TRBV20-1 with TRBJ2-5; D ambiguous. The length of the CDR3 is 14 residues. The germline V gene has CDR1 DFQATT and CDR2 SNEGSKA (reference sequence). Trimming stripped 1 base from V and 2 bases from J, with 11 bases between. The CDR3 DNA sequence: TGCAGTGCTAGAGTTGGCAGGAAGCAAGAGACCCAGTACTTC. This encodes CSARVGRKQETQYF.

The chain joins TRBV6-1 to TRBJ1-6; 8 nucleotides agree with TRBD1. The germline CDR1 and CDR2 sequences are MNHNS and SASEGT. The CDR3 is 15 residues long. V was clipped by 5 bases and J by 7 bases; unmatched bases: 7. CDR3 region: CASSPTRGRNSPLHF. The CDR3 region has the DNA TGTGCCAGCAGTCCCACCAGGGGGCGGAATTCACCCCTCCACTTT.

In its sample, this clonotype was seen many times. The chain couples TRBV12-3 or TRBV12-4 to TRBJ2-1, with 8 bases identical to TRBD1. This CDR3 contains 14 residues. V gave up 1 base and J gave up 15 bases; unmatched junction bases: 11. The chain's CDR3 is CASSLVGGTGFLFF. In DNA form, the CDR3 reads TGTGCCAGCAGTTTAGTAGGCGGGACAGGTTTTCTGTTCTTC.

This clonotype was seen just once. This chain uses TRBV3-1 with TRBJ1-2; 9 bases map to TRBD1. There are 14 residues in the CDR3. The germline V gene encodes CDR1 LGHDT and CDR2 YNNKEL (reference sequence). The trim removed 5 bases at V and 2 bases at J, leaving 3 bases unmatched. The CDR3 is CASSTGGSNYGYTF. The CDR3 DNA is TGTGCCAGCAGCACAGGGGGCTCAAACTATGGCTACACCTTC.

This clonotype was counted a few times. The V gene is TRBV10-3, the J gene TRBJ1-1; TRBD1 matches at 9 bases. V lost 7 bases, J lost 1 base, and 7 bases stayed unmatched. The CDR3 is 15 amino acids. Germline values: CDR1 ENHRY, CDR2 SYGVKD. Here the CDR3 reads CAIKSGQGKNTEAFF. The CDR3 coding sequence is TGTGCCATCAAGTCGGGACAGGGTAAGAACACTGAAGCTTTCTTT.

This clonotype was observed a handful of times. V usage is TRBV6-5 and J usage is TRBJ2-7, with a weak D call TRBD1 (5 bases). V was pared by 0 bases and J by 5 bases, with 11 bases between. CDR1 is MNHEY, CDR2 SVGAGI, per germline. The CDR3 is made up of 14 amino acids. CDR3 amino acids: CASSYSGKGNEQYF. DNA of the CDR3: TGTGCCAGCAGTTACTCAGGGAAGGGGAACGAGCAGTACTTC.

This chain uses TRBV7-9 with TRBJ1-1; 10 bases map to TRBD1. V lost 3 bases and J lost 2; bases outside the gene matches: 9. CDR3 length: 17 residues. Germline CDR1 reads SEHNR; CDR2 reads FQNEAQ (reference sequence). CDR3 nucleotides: TGTGCCAGCAGCTTCGCTGGGACAGGGGTAAGAAACACTGAAGCTTTCTTT. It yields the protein CASSFAGTGVRNTEAFF.